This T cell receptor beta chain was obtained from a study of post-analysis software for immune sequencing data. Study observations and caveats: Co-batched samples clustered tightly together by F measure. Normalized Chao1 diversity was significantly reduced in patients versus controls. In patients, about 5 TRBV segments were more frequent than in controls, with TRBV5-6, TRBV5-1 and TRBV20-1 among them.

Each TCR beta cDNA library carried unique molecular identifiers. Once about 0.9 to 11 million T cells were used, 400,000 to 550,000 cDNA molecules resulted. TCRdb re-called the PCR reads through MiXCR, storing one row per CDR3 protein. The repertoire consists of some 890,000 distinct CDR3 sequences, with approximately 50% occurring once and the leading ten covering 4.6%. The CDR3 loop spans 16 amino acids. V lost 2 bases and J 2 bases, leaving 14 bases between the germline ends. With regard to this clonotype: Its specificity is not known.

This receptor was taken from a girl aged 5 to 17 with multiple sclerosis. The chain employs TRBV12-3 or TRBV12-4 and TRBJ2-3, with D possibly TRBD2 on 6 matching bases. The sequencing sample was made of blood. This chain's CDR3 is CASSLYSGSYTDTQYF. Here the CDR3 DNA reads TGTGCCAGCAGTTTATATAGCGGATCCTACACAGATACGCAGTATTTT.